The 8 T cell receptor beta chains reported below all come from one sample, sequenced in a study of beta chain features in type 1 diabetes (dated by TCRdb to the late 2010s). Libraries were constructed by the immunoSEQ multiplex PCR assay. All of the isolated RNA was reverse transcribed with the High Capacity cDNA Reverse Transcription Kit, so expressed TCRB transcripts were sequenced. Held by TCRdb, this immuneACCESS table contains in-frame sequences only and omits some clones. Under half of the omission traces to an unresolved V gene where checked; the cause of the rest is unknown. This sample has some 150,000 clones in its table, and 40% to 55% of those were observed once. The top ten clonotypes cover over 0.4% of the sample. The sample taken for sequencing was Tregs from blood. Interpreted using the paper, the cell subset or site label stands for: regulatory CD4+ T cells. The receptors come from a man younger than 35 in good health.

This clone was detected a few times. The rearrangement uses TRBV7-9 and TRBJ1-5; TRBD1 is a possible D gene (5 bases). Germline V CDR1 and CDR2: SEHNR, FQNEAQ (reference sequence). Trimming removed 3 bases at V and 9 bases at J, with 6 bases between. CDR3 length: 11 residues. The CDR3 DNA sequence: TGTGCCAGCAGCTTGGGGGGGCCCCAGCATTTT. Protein product: CASSLGGPQHF.

The chain couples TRBV4-3 to TRBJ2-7; possible D gene TRBD2, 6 bases. V lost 4 bases and J lost 5, with 15 bases in between. Germline V gene sequence: CDR1 LGHNA, CDR2 YSLEER. CDR3 size: 14 residues. CDR3 sequence reads: CASSLTHGGNEQYF. The CDR3, as DNA: TGCGCCAGCAGCCTCACACATGGGGGGAACGAGCAGTACTTC.

The rearrangement uses TRBV4-2 and TRBJ2-5, with 12 bases aligning to TRBD1. The CDR3 totals 16 residues. Trimming removed 1 base from V and 4 bases from J; junction bases left unmatched: 4. Germline assignment: CDR1 LGHNA and CDR2 YNFKEQ. The CDR3 DNA is TGTGCCAGCAGCCAAGGGGACAGGGGGCTTGGAGAGACCCAGTACTTC. Translating it yields CASSQGDRGLGETQYF.

J is TRBJ1-1 and V is TRBV7-8; D possibly corresponds to TRBD1 (5 bases). Germline V gene lookup returns CDR1 SGHVS and CDR2 FQNEAQ. V lost 3 bases and J 1 base, leaving 18 bases between the germline ends. There are 17 residues in the CDR3. The CDR3 region has the DNA TGTGCCAGCAGCTTTTTAGCAGGCAGGGCCCAGAACACTGAAGCTTTCTTT. It codes for CASSFLAGRAQNTEAFF.

V is TRBV18 and J is TRBJ2-5; TRBD2 matches 12 bases. Trimming took 1 base from V and 5 from J; bases not matched to a gene: 2. Per the germline V gene, CDR1 is KGHSH and CDR2 is LQKENI. The CDR3 totals 15 residues. The chain's CDR3 is CASSPRTSGKETQYF. CDR3 coding DNA: TGTGCCAGCTCACCACGGACTAGCGGGAAGGAGACCCAGTACTTC.

The rearrangement uses TRBV2 and TRBJ2-5; D is perhaps TRBD1 (5 bases). The germline V gene has CDR1 SNHLY and CDR2 FYNNEI. The CDR3 covers 17 residues. V lost 6 bases and J 5 bases, leaving 25 bases between the germline ends. Here the CDR3 DNA reads TGTGCCAGCAGCGACGAAACCCTAAGGGGCCACCGGGAGACCCAGTACTTC. This translates into CASSDETLRGHRETQYF.

This chain links TRBV5-4 with TRBJ1-2; 8 nucleotides line up with TRBD1. After removal of 5 bases from V and 4 bases from J, the junction contained 7 bases not matched to a gene. The CDR3 has 14 amino acids. Germline V gene data show CDR1 as SGHNT and CDR2 as YYREEE (reference sequence). In DNA, the CDR3 is TGTGCCAGCAGGCAGCAGGGGGCTAGCTATGGCTACACCTTC. It is translated as CASRQQGASYGYTF. The whole variable domain, remainder taken from reference TRBV5-4 and TRBJ1-2, is ETGVTQSPTHLIKTRGQQVTLRCSSQSGHNTVSWYQQALGQGPQFIFQYYREEENGRGNFPPRFSGLQFPNYSSELNVNALELDDSALYLCASRQQGASYGYTFGSGTRLTVV.

The chain carries TRBV19 and TRBJ1-1; a possible D gene is TRBD1 (6 bases). V lost 6 bases and J 4 bases, leaving 15 bases between the germline ends. The CDR3 covers 14 residues. Germline V CDR1 and CDR2: LNHDA, SQIVND (reference sequence). The DNA of the CDR3 is TGTGCCAGTAGGACCCCACAGGGAAGCACTGAAGCTTTCTTT. Amino acid sequence: CASRTPQGSTEAFF.